Included here is one TCR beta chain sequence, with context. Germline CDR1 reads GTSNPN; CDR2 reads SVGIG (reference sequence). The CDR3 contains 14 residues. Trimming stripped 3 bases from V and 9 bases from J, with 18 bases between. These data come from a study of blood T cell repertoires in COVID-19. Per the authors' pipeline: Scientists estimated how many nucleated cells there were by amplifying reference gene primers. The method was immunoSEQ multiplex PCR; TCRdb's version includes in-frame clones alone and lacks a portion of them. V and J calls and clone size come straight from that table; D and trimming were deduced from the DNA. The sample shows some 290,000 clones, around 87% of them seen only once.

Sequencing input: peripheral blood. The V gene is TRBV30, the J gene TRBJ2-1, with D perhaps TRBD1 (5 bases). This TCR was recovered from a woman in her fifties or sixties who had recovered from COVID-19. The DNA of the CDR3 is TGTGCCTGGAGGCTTCAGGGTCGGTTTGTTGAGCAGTTCTTC. Its translation is CAWRLQGRFVEQFF.